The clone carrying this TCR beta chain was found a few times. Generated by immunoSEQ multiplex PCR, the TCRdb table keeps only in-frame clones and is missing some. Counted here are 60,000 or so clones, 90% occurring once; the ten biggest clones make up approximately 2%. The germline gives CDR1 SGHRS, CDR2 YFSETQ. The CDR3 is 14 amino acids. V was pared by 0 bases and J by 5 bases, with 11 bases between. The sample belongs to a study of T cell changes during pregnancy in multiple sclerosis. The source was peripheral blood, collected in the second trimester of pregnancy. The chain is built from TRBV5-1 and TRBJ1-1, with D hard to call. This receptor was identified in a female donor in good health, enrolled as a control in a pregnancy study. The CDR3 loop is CASSLEAARTEAFF. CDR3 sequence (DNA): TGCGCCAGCAGCTTGGAGGCGGCGCGTACTGAAGCTTTCTTT.